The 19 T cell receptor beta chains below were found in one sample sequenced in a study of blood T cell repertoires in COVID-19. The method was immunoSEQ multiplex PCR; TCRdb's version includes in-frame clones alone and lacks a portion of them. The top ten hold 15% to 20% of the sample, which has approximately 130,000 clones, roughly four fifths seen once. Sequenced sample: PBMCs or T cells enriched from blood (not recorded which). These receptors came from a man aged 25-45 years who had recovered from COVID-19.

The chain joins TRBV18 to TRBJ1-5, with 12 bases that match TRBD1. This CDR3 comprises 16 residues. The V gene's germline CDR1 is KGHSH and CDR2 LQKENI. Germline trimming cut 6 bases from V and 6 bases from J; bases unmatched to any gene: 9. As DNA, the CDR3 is TGTGCCAGCTCCCGCGGGACAGGGGGCCTCAGTCAGCCCCAGCATTTT. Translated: CASSRGTGGLSQPQHF.

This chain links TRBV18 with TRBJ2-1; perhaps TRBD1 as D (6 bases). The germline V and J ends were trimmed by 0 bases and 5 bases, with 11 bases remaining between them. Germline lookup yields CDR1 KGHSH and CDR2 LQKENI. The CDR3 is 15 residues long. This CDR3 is CASSPPTGQDNEQFF. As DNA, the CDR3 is TGTGCCAGCTCACCACCCACAGGGCAGGACAATGAGCAGTTCTTC.

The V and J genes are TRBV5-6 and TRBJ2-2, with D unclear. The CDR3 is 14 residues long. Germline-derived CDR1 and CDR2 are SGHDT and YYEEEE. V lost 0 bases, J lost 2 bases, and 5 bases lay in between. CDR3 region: CASSLGQNTGELFF. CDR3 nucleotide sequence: TGTGCCAGCAGCTTGGGGCAAAACACCGGGGAGCTGTTTTTT. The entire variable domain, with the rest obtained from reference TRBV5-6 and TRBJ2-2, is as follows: DAGVTQSPTHLIKTRGQQVTLRCSPKSGHDTVSWYQQALGQGPQFIFQYYEEEERQRGNFPDRFSGHQFPNYSSELNVNALLLGDSALYLCASSLGQNTGELFFGEGSRLTVL.

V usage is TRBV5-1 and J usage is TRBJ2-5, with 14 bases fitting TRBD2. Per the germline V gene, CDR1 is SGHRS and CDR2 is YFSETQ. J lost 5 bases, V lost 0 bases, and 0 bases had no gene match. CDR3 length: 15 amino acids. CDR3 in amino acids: CASSLGLAGGETQYF. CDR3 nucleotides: TGCGCCAGCAGCTTGGGACTAGCGGGGGGGGAGACCCAGTACTTC.

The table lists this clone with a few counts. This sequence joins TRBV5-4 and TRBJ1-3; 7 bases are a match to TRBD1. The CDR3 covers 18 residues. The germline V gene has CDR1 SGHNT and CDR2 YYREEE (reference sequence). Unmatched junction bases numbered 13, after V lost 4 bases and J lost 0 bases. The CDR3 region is CASSALDRSEPSGNTIYF. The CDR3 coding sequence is TGTGCCAGCAGCGCCTTGGACAGGTCAGAACCCTCTGGAAACACCATATATTTT.

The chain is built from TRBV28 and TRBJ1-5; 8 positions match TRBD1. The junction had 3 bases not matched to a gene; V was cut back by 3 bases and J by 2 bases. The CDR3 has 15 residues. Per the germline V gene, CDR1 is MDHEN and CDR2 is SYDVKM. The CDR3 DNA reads TGTGCCAGCAGTTTGGGGACAGGTCGCAATCAGCCCCAGCATTTT. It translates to CASSLGTGRNQPQHF.

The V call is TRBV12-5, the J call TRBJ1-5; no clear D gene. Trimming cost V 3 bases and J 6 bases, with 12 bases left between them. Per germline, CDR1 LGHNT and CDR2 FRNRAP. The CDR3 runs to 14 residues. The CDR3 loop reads CASGLAGMGQPQHF. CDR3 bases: TGTGCTAGTGGTTTAGCGGGGATGGGTCAGCCCCAGCATTTT.

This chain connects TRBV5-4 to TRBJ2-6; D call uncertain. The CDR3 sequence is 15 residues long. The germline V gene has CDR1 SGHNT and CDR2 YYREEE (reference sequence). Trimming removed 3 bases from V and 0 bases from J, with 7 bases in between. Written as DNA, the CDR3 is TGTGCCAGCAGCTACAGCCGCTCTGGGGCCAACGTCCTGACTTTC. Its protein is CASSYSRSGANVLTF.

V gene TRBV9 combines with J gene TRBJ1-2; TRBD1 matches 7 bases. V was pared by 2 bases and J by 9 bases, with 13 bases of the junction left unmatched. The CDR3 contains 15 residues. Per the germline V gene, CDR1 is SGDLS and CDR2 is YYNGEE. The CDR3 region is CASSVGDSPLMRYTF. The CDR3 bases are TGTGCCAGCAGCGTGGGGGACAGTCCTCTTATGCGCTACACCTTC. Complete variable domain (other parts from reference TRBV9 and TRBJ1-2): DSGVTQTPKHLITATGQRVTLRCSPRSGDLSVYWYQQSLDQGLQFLIQYYNGEERAKGNILERFSAQQFPDLHSELNLSSLELGDSALYFCASSVGDSPLMRYTFGSGTRLTVV.

In nucleotides, the CDR3 is TGTGCCACCTCCCTCGGGGGTGGCACAGATACGCAGTATTTT. It encodes CATSLGGGTDTQYF. The rearrangement uses TRBV24-1 and TRBJ2-3; tentatively, D is TRBD2 (6 bases). Trimming removed 9 bases at V and 1 base at J, with 13 bases between. CDR3 length equals 14 residues. Germline loops: CDR1 KGHDR, CDR2 SFDVKD.

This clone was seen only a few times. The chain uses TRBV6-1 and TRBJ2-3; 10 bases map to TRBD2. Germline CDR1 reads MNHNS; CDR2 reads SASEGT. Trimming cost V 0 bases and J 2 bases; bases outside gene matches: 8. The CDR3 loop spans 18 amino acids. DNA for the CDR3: TGTGCCAGCAGTGAAGCAAGGCTAGCGGGGGCCCTCACAGATACGCAGTATTTT. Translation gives CASSEARLAGALTDTQYF.

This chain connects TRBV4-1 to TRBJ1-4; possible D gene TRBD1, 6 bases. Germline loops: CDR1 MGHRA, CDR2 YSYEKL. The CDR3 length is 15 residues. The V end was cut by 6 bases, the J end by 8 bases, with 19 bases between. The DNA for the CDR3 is TGCGCCAGCAGGACGTGGCAGGGGAGTGGCGAAAAACTGTTTTTT. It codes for CASRTWQGSGEKLFF.

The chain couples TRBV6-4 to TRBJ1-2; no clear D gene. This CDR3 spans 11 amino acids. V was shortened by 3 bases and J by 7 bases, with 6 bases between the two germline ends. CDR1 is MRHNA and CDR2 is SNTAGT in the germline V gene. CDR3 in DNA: TGTGCCAGCAGTGATCTCGGTGGCTACACCTTC. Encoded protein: CASSDLGGYTF.

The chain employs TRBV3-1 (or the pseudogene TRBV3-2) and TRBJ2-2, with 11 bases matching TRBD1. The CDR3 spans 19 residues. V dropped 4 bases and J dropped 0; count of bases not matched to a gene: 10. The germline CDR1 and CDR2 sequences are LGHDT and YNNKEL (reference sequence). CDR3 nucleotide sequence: TGTGCCAGCAGCCCCGGGACAGGGGGTTCGGATGCGAACACCGGGGAGCTGTTTTTT. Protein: CASSPGTGGSDANTGELFF.

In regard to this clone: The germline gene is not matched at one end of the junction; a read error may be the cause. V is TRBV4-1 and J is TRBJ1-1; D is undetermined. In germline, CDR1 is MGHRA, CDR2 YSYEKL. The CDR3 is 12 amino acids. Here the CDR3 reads CASSRPYTEAFF. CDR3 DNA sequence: TGCGCCAGTAGCCGGCCTTACACTGAAGCTTTCTTT.

The CDR3 DNA follows: TGCAGCGCACAGGAATCAGCAGATACGCAGTATTTT. It is translated as CSAQESADTQYF. The chain combines TRBV29-1 with TRBJ2-3; possibly TRBD1 for D (5 bases). This CDR3 is 12 amino acids long. The germline gives CDR1 SQVTM, CDR2 ANQGSEA. Trimming removed 7 bases from V and 4 bases from J, with 12 bases in between.

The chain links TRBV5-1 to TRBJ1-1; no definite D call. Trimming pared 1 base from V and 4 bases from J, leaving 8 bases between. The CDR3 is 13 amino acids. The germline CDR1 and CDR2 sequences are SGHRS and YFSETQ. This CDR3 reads CASSLLEGTEAFF. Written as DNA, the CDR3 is TGCGCCAGCAGCTTGTTGGAGGGCACTGAAGCTTTCTTT.

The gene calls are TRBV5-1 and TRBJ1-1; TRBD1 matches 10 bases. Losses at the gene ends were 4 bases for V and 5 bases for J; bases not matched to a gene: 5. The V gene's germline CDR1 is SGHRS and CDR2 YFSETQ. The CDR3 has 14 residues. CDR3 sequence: CASSPGQGETEAFF. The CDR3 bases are TGCGCCAGCAGCCCCGGACAGGGGGAAACTGAAGCTTTCTTT.

The CDR3 loop reads CASSPSRGGTGELFF. The CDR3 DNA sequence: TGTGCCAGCAGCCCCAGTAGAGGGGGCACCGGGGAGCTGTTTTTT. The chain links TRBV7-3 to TRBJ2-2; TRBD1 is a possible D gene (6 bases). Germline CDR1 SGHTA, CDR2 FQGTGA. V lost 5 bases and J lost 4, with 14 bases in between. The CDR3 is 15 residues long.